These 14 T cell receptor beta chains were all obtained from the same sample, sequenced in a study of pediatric ulcerative colitis. The method was immunoSEQ multiplex PCR; TCRdb's version includes in-frame clones alone and lacks a portion of them. The sample consists of tens of thousands of clones, 70% to 80% of them appearing once. The specimen was blood. Source of these receptors: a boy between 10 and 17 years old with moderate ulcerative colitis.

This clone was found a few times. V usage is TRBV5-1 and J usage is TRBJ1-5; 7 bases are a match to TRBD1. The CDR3 loop spans 17 amino acids. V lost 4 bases to trimming and J lost 3 bases; unmatched junction nucleotides: 13. CDR1 and CDR2 (germline): SGHRS, YFSETQ. The CDR3 is CASSPGAQGGHNQPQHF. The CDR3 region has the DNA TGCGCCAGCAGCCCGGGGGCGCAGGGGGGCCACAATCAGCCCCAGCATTTT.

The chain links TRBV21-1 to TRBJ2-7; TRBD2 reflects the table's D call only, with no check against the DNA. TRBV21-1 is tagged as a pseudogene. The CDR3 contains 18 residues. The CDR3 region has the DNA TGTGCCAGCAGCAAATTTAATGCGCTAGCGGGAGAGAGGTACGAGCAGTACTTC. Translated, it gives CASSKFNALAGERYEQYF.

The V and J genes are TRBV7-9 and TRBJ1-4; D is perhaps TRBD1 (5 bases). V lost 3 bases to trimming and J lost 4 bases, with 9 bases between them. The CDR3 runs 14 residues. From germline, CDR1 is SEHNR and CDR2 FQNEAQ (reference sequence). CDR3 sequence (DNA): TGTGCCAGCAGCTTGGGGGGTGATAATGAAAAACTGTTTTTT. The encoded protein is CASSLGGDNEKLFF.

The chain joins TRBV5-6 to TRBJ2-1, with 7 bases fitting TRBD2. This CDR3 has 16 amino acids. Germline V gives CDR1 SGHDT, CDR2 YYEEEE. V gave up 0 bases and J gave up 0 bases; unmatched junction bases: 3. CDR3 sequence: CASSLVRGSSYNEQFF. The DNA of the CDR3 is TGTGCCAGCAGCTTGGTCCGCGGGAGCTCCTACAATGAGCAGTTCTTC.

The gene calls are TRBV9 and TRBJ2-5, with no clear D. The CDR3 extends over 13 amino acids. The ends were cut back, 0 bases at V and 2 bases at J, with 5 bases in the middle. The germline V gene encodes CDR1 SGDLS and CDR2 YYNGEE. The CDR3 loop reads CASSVVGQETQYF. DNA for the CDR3: TGTGCCAGCAGCGTAGTTGGTCAAGAGACCCAGTACTTC.

The V gene is TRBV5-8, the J gene TRBJ1-6; D gene uncertain. V was clipped by 0 bases and J by 8 bases, with 15 bases between them. There are 16 residues in the CDR3. Germline-derived CDR1 and CDR2 are SGHTS and YDEGEE. The CDR3 sequence: CASSLGRGFWDSPLHF. CDR3 nucleotides: TGTGCCAGCAGCTTGGGACGGGGTTTTTGGGATTCACCCCTCCACTTT.

CDR3 sequence (DNA): TGTGCCAGCAGCCCGGGACAGCTTAATGAAAAACTGTTTTTT. It translates to CASSPGQLNEKLFF. The chain carries TRBV7-9 and TRBJ1-4; the match to TRBD1 covers 7 bases. Germline CDR1 SEHNR, CDR2 FQNEAQ (reference sequence). This CDR3 spans 14 amino acids. The V gene end was trimmed by 5 bases and the J gene end by 4 bases; junction bases not matched to a gene: 4. Variable domain in full (rest from reference TRBV7-9 and TRBJ1-4): DTGVSQNPRHKITKRGQNVTFRCDPISEHNRLYWYRQTLGQGPEFLTYFQNEAQLEKSRLLSDRFSAERPKGSFSTLEIQRTEQGDSAMYLCASSPGQLNEKLFFGSGTQLSVL.

The CDR3 sequence: CASSLTSGRGNEQFF. In DNA form, the CDR3 reads TGTGCCAGCAGCTTAACTAGCGGGAGGGGCAATGAGCAGTTCTTC. The chain couples TRBV7-8 to TRBJ2-1; 13 bases match TRBD2. CDR1 SGHVS and CDR2 FQNEAQ come from the germline V gene. The CDR3 consists of 15 residues. J lost 6 bases, V lost 2 bases, and 1 base had no gene match.

In its sample, this clone was seen a few times. V gene TRBV5-4 combines with J gene TRBJ1-5; D remains unclear. CDR3 length equals 12 residues. The V and J ends lost 4 bases and 3 bases respectively, with 5 bases between them. CDR1 and CDR2 from the germline V gene are SGHNT and YYREEE (reference sequence). This CDR3 reads CASSQDNQPQHF. DNA of the CDR3: TGTGCCAGCAGCCAGGACAATCAGCCCCAGCATTTT.

This clone turned up a few times. V and J are TRBV4-1 and TRBJ2-2, with D uncertain. Per the germline V gene, CDR1 is MGHRA and CDR2 is YSYEKL. The CDR3 runs 16 residues. Trimming removed 0 bases from V and 1 base from J, with 9 bases in between. CDR3: CASSQDGVLNTGELFF. For the CDR3, the DNA is TGCGCCAGCAGCCAAGATGGGGTGTTGAACACCGGGGAGCTGTTTTTT.

The chain recombines TRBV19 with TRBJ1-1; D is perhaps TRBD1 (5 bases). CDR3 size: 14 residues. V lost 3 bases and J 0 bases, leaving 8 bases between the germline ends. Per germline, CDR1 LNHDA and CDR2 SQIVND (reference sequence). The CDR3 spells CASSIGGVNTEAFF. CDR3 coding DNA: TGTGCCAGTAGTATCGGAGGGGTGAACACTGAAGCTTTCTTT.

This chain links TRBV9 with TRBJ1-1; D possibly corresponds to TRBD1 (5 bases). The CDR3 extends over 16 amino acids. CDR1 SGDLS and CDR2 YYNGEE come from the germline V gene. Between the trimmed V and J ends, which lost 2 bases and 1 base, there was a span of 15 bases. CDR3 protein: CASSVSGDFENTEAFF. The CDR3 DNA is TGTGCCAGCAGCGTCAGTGGGGACTTTGAGAACACTGAAGCTTTCTTT.

This clone is a singleton in its sample. This sequence joins TRBV2 and TRBJ2-3, with D maybe TRBD2 (8 bases). Germline CDR1 is SNHLY and CDR2 is FYNNEI. With 7 bases removed from V and 5 bases from J, the gap between germline ends came to 16 bases. The CDR3 totals 14 residues. CDR3 sequence: CASIAGTVIDTQYF. CDR3 nucleotide sequence: TGTGCCAGCATAGCGGGGACAGTGATAGATACGCAGTATTTT.

The CDR3 nucleotides are TGTGCCAGCAGCGGGGCCGGGAGATGGTCCTACAATGAGCAGTTCTTC. It encodes CASSGAGRWSYNEQFF. The genes are TRBV5-4 and TRBJ2-1; tentative D call: TRBD2 (6 bases). Germline CDR1 SGHNT, CDR2 YYREEE (reference sequence). The CDR3 has 16 amino acids. The germline V and J ends were trimmed by 4 bases and 1 base, with 15 bases remaining between them. Complete variable domain (other parts from reference TRBV5-4 and TRBJ2-1): ETGVTQSPTHLIKTRGQQVTLRCSSQSGHNTVSWYQQALGQGPQFIFQYYREEENGRGNFPPRFSGLQFPNYSSELNVNALELDDSALYLCASSGAGRWSYNEQFFGPGTRLTVL.